The 15 T cell receptor beta chains reported below all come from one sample, sequenced in a study of blood T cell repertoires in COVID-19. TCRdb keeps only in-frame clones here, not all; method: immunoSEQ multiplex PCR. The table has about 140,000 clones, 70% to 80% seen once. The sample taken for sequencing was peripheral blood. Every receptor here comes from a man aged 55-75 years with acute or convalescent COVID-19.

The chain links TRBV28 to TRBJ2-7; TRBD1 matches at 10 bases. CDR1 is MDHEN, CDR2 SYDVKM, per germline. CDR3 size: 15 residues. The junction had 12 bases not matched to a gene; V was cut back by 6 bases and J by 7 bases. The CDR3 DNA reads as TGTGCCAGCAGCCCATTCCTTGACAGGGGGCGAGAGCAGTACTTC. As protein: CASSPFLDRGREQYF.

The chain recombines TRBV11-2 with TRBJ2-5, with D perhaps matching TRBD2 (6 bases). The CDR3 is 16 amino acids. V lost 5 bases and J 2 bases, leaving 18 bases between the germline ends. CDR1 and CDR2 (germline): SGHAT, FQNNGV. The CDR3 region is CASSPVRLAGQETQYF. DNA for the CDR3: TGTGCCAGCAGCCCTGTGAGGTTGGCGGGACAAGAGACCCAGTACTTC.

The chain uses TRBV19 and TRBJ1-4, with D unresolved. Trimming left V 5 bases short and J 0 bases short, with 10 bases between. Germline V gives CDR1 LNHDA, CDR2 SQIVND (reference sequence). This CDR3 spans 15 amino acids. The CDR3 nucleotides are TGTGCCAGTAGTCCAGGATTCGCAACTAATGAAAAACTGTTTTTT. As protein: CASSPGFATNEKLFF.

V is TRBV29-1 and J is TRBJ2-5, with 9 nucleotides matching TRBD2. The junction had 4 bases not matched to a gene; V was cut back by 0 bases and J by 2 bases. Germline V gene lookup returns CDR1 SQVTM and CDR2 ANQGSEA. The CDR3 covers 15 residues. In nucleotides, the CDR3 is TGCAGCGTTGAAGATGATAGCGGGAGTCAAGAGACCCAGTACTTC. It encodes CSVEDDSGSQETQYF.

The gene calls are TRBV18 and TRBJ2-5; TRBD2 might be the D (5 bases). CDR1 is KGHSH, CDR2 LQKENI, per germline. The ends were cut back, 4 bases at V and 4 bases at J, with 10 bases in the middle. The CDR3 is 13 residues long. This CDR3 reads CASSLRARETQYF. Here the CDR3 DNA reads TGTGCCAGCTCACTGCGGGCTAGAGAGACCCAGTACTTC.

V is TRBV7-9 and J is TRBJ1-4; 7 bases fit TRBD1. CDR3 length: 16 residues. CDR1 is SEHNR and CDR2 is FQNEAQ in the germline V gene (reference sequence). V was pared by 5 bases and J by 4 bases, with 10 bases of the junction left unmatched. The CDR3 DNA sequence: TGTGCCAGCAGCCCACTTCCGGGACAGCTTAATGAAAAACTGTTTTTT. Translated: CASSPLPGQLNEKLFF. Full variable domain (remainder filled in from reference TRBV7-9 and TRBJ1-4): DTGVSQNPRHKITKRGQNVTFRCDPISEHNRLYWYRQTLGQGPEFLTYFQNEAQLEKSRLLSDRFSAERPKGSFSTLEIQRTEQGDSAMYLCASSPLPGQLNEKLFFGSGTQLSVL.

V usage is TRBV9 and J usage is TRBJ2-1, with 12 positions matching TRBD2. This CDR3 is 17 amino acids long. The junction had 5 bases not matched to a gene; V was cut back by 3 bases and J by 1 base. Germline-derived CDR1 and CDR2 are SGDLS and YYNGEE. The CDR3 loop reads CASSGGLAGRSYNEQFF. CDR3 bases: TGTGCCAGCAGCGGGGGACTAGCGGGCCGATCCTACAATGAGCAGTTCTTC.

The rearrangement links TRBV5-6 to TRBJ1-5, with a tentative D call TRBD1 (6 bases). V lost 0 bases, J lost 3 bases, and 7 bases lay in between. This CDR3 contains 14 residues. Germline CDR1 reads SGHDT; CDR2 reads YYEEEE. The chain's CDR3 is CASSLGQDNQPQHF. CDR3 bases: TGTGCCAGCAGCTTGGGACAGGACAATCAGCCCCAGCATTTT.

V is TRBV11-1 and J is TRBJ2-5; TRBD2 agrees at 14 bases. From germline, CDR1 is SGHAT and CDR2 FQDESV (reference sequence). This CDR3 has 15 amino acids. V gave up 5 bases and J gave up 3 bases; unmatched junction bases: 2. This CDR3 is CASSKTSGREETQYF. The CDR3 bases are TGTGCCAGCAGCAAGACTAGCGGGAGGGAAGAGACCCAGTACTTC.

This clone was seen a single time. This chain uses TRBV10-3 with TRBJ2-7; 8 bases line up with TRBD1. V lost 7 bases to trimming and J lost 6 bases; unmatched junction nucleotides: 8. This CDR3 spans 13 amino acids. The V gene's germline CDR1 is ENHRY and CDR2 SYGVKD. In DNA form, the CDR3 reads TGTGCCATCACCCAAAGACAGGGGAGCGAGCAGTACTTC. Translating gives CAITQRQGSEQYF.

A note on this clone: At one end the junction does not follow the germline gene, possibly because of a read error. The chain carries TRBV9 and TRBJ1-5; no reliable D call. The CDR3 length is 13 residues. CDR1 and CDR2 from the germline V gene are SGDLS and YYNGEE. The CDR3 is CASSVGGNRPQHF. As DNA, the CDR3 is TGTGCCAGCAGCGTTGGTGGCAATCGGCCCCAGCATTTT.

A remark on this clone: At one boundary the junction diverges from the germline segment, which might be a read error. This chain joins TRBV16 and TRBJ2-5; D gene unclear. Germline CDR1 reads KGHSY; CDR2 reads FQNENV. This CDR3 contains 14 residues. The CDR3 region is CASSQSLNEENQYF. CDR3 DNA sequence: TGTGCCAGCAGCCAATCGCTAAACGAAGAGAACCAGTACTTC. The entire variable domain, with the rest obtained from reference TRBV16 and TRBJ2-5, is as follows: GEEVAQTPKHLVRGEGQKAKLYCAPIKGHSYVFWYQQVLKNEFKFLISFQNENVFDETGMPKERFSAKCLPNSPCSLEIQATKLEDSAVYFCASSQSLNEENQYFGPGTRLLVL.

The chain couples TRBV24-1 to TRBJ2-7; D remains ambiguous. V was trimmed by 2 bases and J by 1 base, leaving 8 bases between them. CDR3 size: 14 residues. CDR1 is KGHDR, CDR2 SFDVKD, per germline. The CDR3 loop is CATSDSAGSYEQYF. As DNA, the CDR3 is TGTGCCACCAGTGATTCGGCAGGATCCTACGAGCAGTACTTC.

This chain joins TRBV29-1 and TRBJ2-1, with no clear D. In germline, CDR1 is SQVTM, CDR2 ANQGSEA. Trimming removed 2 bases from V and 10 bases from J, with 6 bases in between. The CDR3 runs to 10 residues. CDR3 loop: CSVEREEQFF. CDR3 sequence (DNA): TGCAGCGTTGAACGCGAGGAGCAGTTCTTC.

The gene calls are TRBV5-6 and TRBJ1-3; D perhaps matches TRBD1 (5 bases). The CDR3 contains 15 residues. V shed 4 bases and J shed 0 bases, with 11 bases lying between them. CDR1 is SGHDT and CDR2 is YYEEEE in the germline V gene. The CDR3 sequence: CASSGRAFSGNTIYF. In DNA form, the CDR3 reads TGTGCCAGCAGCGGCAGGGCGTTCTCTGGAAACACCATATATTTT.